The present T cell receptor beta chain was sequenced within a study of radiotherapy plus CTLA-4 blockade in lung cancer. Whole-study context: About a sixth of enrolled patients responded objectively, and more than 25% had disease control. Broader study findings: Early clone dynamics of blood T cells, plus interferon-beta, reportedly predicted response best. TCR clones of tumor origin grew in blood after radiotherapy plus ipilimumab.

Chemo-refractory metastatic non-small-cell lung cancer patients underwent focal radiation alongside CTLA-4 blockade with ipilimumab. V shed 0 bases and J shed 3 bases, with 18 bases lying between them. CDR1 and CDR2 (germline): SGHRS, YFSETQ. This CDR3 region has 17 residues. Repertoires were generated with immunoSEQ multiplex PCR, while TCRdb's copy carries only in-frame clones and drops some. Of around 45,000 clones listed, 70% to 90% are singletons. Notes on this clone: Its antigen is not known.

The sequenced sample was peripheral blood, obtained from a patient treated with radiotherapy plus ipilimumab. The TCR originated in a human donor with non-small cell lung cancer whose response to radiotherapy plus ipilimumab could not be evaluated. This chain links TRBV5-1 with TRBJ1-2; D call uncertain. The chain's CDR3 is CASSLAPEARLHYGYTF. CDR3 bases: TGCGCCAGCAGCTTGGCCCCAGAAGCAAGACTTCACTATGGCTACACCTTC. Supplemented by reference TRBV5-1 and TRBJ1-2, the full variable domain reads KAGVTQTPRYLIKTRGQQVTLSCSPISGHRSVSWYQQTPGQGLQFLFEYFSETQRNKGNFPGRFSGRQFSNSRSEMNVSTLELGDSALYLCASSLAPEARLHYGYTFGSGTRLTVV.